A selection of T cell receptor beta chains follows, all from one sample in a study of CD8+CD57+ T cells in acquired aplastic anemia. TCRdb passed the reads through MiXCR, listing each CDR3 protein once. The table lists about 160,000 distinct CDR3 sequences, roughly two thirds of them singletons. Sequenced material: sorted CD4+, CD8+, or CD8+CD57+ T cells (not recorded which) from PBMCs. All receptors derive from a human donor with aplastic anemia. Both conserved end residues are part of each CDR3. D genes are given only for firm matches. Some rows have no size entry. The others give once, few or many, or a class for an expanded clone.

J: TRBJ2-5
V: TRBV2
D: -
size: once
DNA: TGTGCCAGCGAACGGGGCGGAGGGACCCAGTACTTC
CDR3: CASERGGGTQYF

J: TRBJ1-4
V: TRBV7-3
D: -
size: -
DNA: TGTGCCAGCAGCTTAGTGTCTTGGGGTGAAAAACTGTTTTTT
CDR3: CASSLVSWGEKLFF

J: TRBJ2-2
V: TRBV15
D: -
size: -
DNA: TGTGCCACCAGCGTCGAAGGGGTTGGCTACACCGGGGAGCTGTTTTTT
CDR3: CATSVEGVGYTGELFF

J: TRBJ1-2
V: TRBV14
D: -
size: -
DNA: TGTGCCAGCAGCCAAGATCTGGGTCTGGGCTACACCTTC
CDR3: CASSQDLGLGYTF

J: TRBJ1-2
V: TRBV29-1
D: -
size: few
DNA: TGCAGCGTTGATCAGGGAGGGGATGGCTACACCTTC
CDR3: CSVDQGGDGYTF

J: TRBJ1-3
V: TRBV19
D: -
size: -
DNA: TGTGCCAGTAGTATTCAGGCTGGAAACACCATATATTTT
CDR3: CASSIQAGNTIYF

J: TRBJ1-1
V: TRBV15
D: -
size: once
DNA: TGTGCCACACTTGGGGGGGGAAAGGACACTGAAGCTTTCTTT
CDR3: CATLGGGKDTEAFF

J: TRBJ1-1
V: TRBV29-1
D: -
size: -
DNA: TGCAGCGTTCTAGTCGGATCATCGAACACTGAAGCTTTCTTT
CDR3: CSVLVGSSNTEAFF

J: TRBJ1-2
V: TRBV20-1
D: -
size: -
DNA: TGCAGTGCTGGGCGCGGGGATAGCTATGGCTACACCTTC
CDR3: CSAGRGDSYGYTF

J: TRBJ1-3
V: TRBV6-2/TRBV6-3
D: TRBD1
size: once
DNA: TGTGCCAGCAGCCCCCTAGAGGACAGGGCGAACACCATATATTTT
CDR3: CASSPLEDRANTIYF

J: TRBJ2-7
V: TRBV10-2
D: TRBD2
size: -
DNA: TGCGCCAGCACCTGGACTAGCGGGACCGTCTCGTACGAGCAGTACTTC
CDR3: CASTWTSGTVSYEQYF

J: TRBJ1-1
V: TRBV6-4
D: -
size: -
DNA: TGTGCCAGCAGTGGTGAGGCAGGATTGGAAGCTTTCTTT
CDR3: CASSGEAGLEAFF

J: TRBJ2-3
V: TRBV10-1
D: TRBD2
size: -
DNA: TGCGCCAGCAGTGCGACTAGCAACACAGATACGCAGTATTTT
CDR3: CASSATSNTDTQYF

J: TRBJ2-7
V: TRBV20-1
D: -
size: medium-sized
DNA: TGCAGTGCTAGAGGGACAGAGCCCTACGAGCAGTACTTC
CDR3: CSARGTEPYEQYF

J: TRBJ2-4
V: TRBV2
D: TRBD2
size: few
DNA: TGTGCCAGCAGTGTAACTAGCGGGGTGGGGAACATTCAGTACTTC
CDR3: CASSVTSGVGNIQYF

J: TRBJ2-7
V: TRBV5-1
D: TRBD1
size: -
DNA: TGCGCCAGCAGCTTAGGACAGGGGGCGTCCTACGAGCAGTACTTC
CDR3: CASSLGQGASYEQYF

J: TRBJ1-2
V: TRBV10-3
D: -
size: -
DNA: TGTGCCATCAGTGAGTCGCATACTCATGGCTACACCTTC
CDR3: CAISESHTHGYTF

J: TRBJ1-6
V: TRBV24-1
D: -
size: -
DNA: TGTGCCACCAGCCAGGGGAACAATTCACCCCTCCACTTT
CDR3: CATSQGNNSPLHF

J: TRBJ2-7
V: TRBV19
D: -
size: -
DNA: TGTGCCAGTAGCACCCGGGGTGGCAGATCTGAGCAGTACTTC
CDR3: CASSTRGGRSEQYF

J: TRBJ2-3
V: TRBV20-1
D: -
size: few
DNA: TGCAGTGCAACGGACCCTCGGCGGCCAGATACGCAGTATTTT
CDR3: CSATDPRRPDTQYF

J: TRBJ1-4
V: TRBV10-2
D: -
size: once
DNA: TGCGCCAGCAGGGTCTCCTTGGGAAATGAAAAACTGTTTTTT
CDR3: CASRVSLGNEKLFF

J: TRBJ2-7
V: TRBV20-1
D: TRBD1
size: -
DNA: TGCAGTGCCTCCTGGGACAGGGGGCTTTACGAGCAGTACTTC
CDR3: CSASWDRGLYEQYF

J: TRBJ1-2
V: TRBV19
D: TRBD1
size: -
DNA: TGTGCCAGTACAGGTCGACAGGGGGCGCTTGGCTACACCTTC
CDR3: CASTGRQGALGYTF

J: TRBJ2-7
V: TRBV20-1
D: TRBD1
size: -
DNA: TGCAGTGCCCGACGGGACAGGGGGGACGAGCAGTACTTC
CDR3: CSARRDRGDEQYF

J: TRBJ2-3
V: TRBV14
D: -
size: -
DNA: TGTGCCAGCAGCCAAAAGGGGGATACGCAGTATTTT
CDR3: CASSQKGDTQYF

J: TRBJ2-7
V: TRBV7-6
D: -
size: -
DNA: TGTGCCAGCAGCGCCTACAGGGCCTACGAGCAGTACTTC
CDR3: CASSAYRAYEQYF

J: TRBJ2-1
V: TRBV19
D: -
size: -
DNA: TGTGCCAGTAGAACCAGCCGGGAGAGTAATGAGCAGTTCTTC
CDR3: CASRTSRESNEQFF

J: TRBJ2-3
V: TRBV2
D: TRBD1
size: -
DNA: TGTGCCAGCAGAACCGGACAGGGAAGGGTGACAGATACGCAGTATTTT
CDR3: CASRTGQGRVTDTQYF

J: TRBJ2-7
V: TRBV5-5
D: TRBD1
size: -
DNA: TGTGCCAGTACGACAGGGGTCGAGCAGTACTTC
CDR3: CASTTGVEQYF

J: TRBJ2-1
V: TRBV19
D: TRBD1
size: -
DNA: TGTGCCAGTAGTATGGCAGGGGGTGGTTACTATGAGCAGTTCTTC
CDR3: CASSMAGGGYYEQFF